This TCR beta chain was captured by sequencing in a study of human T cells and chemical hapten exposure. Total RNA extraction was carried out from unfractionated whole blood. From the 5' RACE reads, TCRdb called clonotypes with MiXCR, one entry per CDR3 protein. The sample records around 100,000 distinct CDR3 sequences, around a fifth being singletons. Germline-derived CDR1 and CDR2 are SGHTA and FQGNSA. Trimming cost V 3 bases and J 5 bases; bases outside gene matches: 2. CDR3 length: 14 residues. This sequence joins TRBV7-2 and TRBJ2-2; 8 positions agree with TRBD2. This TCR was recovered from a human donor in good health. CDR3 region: CASSLGLGTGELFF. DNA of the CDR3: TGTGCCAGCAGCTTGGGACTAGGGACCGGGGAGCTGTTTTTT.